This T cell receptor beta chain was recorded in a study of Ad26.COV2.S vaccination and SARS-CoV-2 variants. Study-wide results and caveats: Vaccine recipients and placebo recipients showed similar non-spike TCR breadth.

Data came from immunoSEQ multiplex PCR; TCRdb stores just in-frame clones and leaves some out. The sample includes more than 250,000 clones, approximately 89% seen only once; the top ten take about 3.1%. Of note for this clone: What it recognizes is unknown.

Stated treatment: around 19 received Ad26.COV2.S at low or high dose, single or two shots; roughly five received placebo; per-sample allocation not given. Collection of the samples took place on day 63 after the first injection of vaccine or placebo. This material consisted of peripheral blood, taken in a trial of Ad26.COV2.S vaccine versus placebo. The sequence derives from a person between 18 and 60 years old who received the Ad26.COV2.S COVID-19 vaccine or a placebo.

CDR3 protein: CASRPPGGRSNEQFF. The CDR3 DNA is TGTGCCAGCAGACCCCCGGGGGGGAGATCCAATGAGCAGTTCTTC. This rearrangement joins TRBV6-5 to TRBJ2-1; 8 bases line up with TRBD2. In germline, CDR1 is MNHEY, CDR2 SVGAGI. V was clipped by 6 bases and J by 6 bases; unmatched bases: 10. This CDR3 is 15 amino acids long.